This entry is about one T cell receptor beta chain. The sample belongs to a study of technical replicates of blood from a handful of donors. Sequencing was performed with immunoSEQ multiplex PCR; in TCRdb, only in-frame clones are kept and a portion is missing. This repertoire shows roughly 68,000 clones, under 98% found once; its top ten account for approximately 0.28%. CDR1 is SGHAT and CDR2 is FQNNGV in the germline V gene. The V end was cut by 5 bases, the J end by 0 bases, with 10 bases between. The CDR3 has 15 amino acids. The TCR comes from a human donor in good health. The sample comprised T cells isolated from PBMCs. J is TRBJ2-2 and V is TRBV11-2; D is unresolved. This CDR3 reads CASSHSSANTGELFF. The CDR3 DNA is TGTGCCAGCAGCCACTCGAGCGCGAACACCGGGGAGCTGTTTTTT. Together with reference TRBV11-2 and TRBJ2-2, the CDR3 gives the full variable domain: EAGVAQSPRYKIIEKRQSVAFWCNPISGHATLYWYQQILGQGPKLLIQFQNNGVVDDSQLPKDRFSAERLKGVDSTLKIQPAKLEDSAVYLCASSHSSANTGELFFGEGSRLTVL.